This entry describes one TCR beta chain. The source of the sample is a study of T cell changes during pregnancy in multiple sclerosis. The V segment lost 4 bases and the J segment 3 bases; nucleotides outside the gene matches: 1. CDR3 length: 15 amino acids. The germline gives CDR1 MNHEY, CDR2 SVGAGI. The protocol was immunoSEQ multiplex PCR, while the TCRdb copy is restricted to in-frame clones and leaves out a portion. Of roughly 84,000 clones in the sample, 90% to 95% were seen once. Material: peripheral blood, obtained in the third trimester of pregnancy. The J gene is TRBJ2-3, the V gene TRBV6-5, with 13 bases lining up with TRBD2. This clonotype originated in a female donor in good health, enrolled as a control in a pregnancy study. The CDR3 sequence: CASSLGLAGTDTQYF. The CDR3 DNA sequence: TGTGCCAGCAGTTTGGGACTAGCGGGAACAGATACGCAGTATTTT.